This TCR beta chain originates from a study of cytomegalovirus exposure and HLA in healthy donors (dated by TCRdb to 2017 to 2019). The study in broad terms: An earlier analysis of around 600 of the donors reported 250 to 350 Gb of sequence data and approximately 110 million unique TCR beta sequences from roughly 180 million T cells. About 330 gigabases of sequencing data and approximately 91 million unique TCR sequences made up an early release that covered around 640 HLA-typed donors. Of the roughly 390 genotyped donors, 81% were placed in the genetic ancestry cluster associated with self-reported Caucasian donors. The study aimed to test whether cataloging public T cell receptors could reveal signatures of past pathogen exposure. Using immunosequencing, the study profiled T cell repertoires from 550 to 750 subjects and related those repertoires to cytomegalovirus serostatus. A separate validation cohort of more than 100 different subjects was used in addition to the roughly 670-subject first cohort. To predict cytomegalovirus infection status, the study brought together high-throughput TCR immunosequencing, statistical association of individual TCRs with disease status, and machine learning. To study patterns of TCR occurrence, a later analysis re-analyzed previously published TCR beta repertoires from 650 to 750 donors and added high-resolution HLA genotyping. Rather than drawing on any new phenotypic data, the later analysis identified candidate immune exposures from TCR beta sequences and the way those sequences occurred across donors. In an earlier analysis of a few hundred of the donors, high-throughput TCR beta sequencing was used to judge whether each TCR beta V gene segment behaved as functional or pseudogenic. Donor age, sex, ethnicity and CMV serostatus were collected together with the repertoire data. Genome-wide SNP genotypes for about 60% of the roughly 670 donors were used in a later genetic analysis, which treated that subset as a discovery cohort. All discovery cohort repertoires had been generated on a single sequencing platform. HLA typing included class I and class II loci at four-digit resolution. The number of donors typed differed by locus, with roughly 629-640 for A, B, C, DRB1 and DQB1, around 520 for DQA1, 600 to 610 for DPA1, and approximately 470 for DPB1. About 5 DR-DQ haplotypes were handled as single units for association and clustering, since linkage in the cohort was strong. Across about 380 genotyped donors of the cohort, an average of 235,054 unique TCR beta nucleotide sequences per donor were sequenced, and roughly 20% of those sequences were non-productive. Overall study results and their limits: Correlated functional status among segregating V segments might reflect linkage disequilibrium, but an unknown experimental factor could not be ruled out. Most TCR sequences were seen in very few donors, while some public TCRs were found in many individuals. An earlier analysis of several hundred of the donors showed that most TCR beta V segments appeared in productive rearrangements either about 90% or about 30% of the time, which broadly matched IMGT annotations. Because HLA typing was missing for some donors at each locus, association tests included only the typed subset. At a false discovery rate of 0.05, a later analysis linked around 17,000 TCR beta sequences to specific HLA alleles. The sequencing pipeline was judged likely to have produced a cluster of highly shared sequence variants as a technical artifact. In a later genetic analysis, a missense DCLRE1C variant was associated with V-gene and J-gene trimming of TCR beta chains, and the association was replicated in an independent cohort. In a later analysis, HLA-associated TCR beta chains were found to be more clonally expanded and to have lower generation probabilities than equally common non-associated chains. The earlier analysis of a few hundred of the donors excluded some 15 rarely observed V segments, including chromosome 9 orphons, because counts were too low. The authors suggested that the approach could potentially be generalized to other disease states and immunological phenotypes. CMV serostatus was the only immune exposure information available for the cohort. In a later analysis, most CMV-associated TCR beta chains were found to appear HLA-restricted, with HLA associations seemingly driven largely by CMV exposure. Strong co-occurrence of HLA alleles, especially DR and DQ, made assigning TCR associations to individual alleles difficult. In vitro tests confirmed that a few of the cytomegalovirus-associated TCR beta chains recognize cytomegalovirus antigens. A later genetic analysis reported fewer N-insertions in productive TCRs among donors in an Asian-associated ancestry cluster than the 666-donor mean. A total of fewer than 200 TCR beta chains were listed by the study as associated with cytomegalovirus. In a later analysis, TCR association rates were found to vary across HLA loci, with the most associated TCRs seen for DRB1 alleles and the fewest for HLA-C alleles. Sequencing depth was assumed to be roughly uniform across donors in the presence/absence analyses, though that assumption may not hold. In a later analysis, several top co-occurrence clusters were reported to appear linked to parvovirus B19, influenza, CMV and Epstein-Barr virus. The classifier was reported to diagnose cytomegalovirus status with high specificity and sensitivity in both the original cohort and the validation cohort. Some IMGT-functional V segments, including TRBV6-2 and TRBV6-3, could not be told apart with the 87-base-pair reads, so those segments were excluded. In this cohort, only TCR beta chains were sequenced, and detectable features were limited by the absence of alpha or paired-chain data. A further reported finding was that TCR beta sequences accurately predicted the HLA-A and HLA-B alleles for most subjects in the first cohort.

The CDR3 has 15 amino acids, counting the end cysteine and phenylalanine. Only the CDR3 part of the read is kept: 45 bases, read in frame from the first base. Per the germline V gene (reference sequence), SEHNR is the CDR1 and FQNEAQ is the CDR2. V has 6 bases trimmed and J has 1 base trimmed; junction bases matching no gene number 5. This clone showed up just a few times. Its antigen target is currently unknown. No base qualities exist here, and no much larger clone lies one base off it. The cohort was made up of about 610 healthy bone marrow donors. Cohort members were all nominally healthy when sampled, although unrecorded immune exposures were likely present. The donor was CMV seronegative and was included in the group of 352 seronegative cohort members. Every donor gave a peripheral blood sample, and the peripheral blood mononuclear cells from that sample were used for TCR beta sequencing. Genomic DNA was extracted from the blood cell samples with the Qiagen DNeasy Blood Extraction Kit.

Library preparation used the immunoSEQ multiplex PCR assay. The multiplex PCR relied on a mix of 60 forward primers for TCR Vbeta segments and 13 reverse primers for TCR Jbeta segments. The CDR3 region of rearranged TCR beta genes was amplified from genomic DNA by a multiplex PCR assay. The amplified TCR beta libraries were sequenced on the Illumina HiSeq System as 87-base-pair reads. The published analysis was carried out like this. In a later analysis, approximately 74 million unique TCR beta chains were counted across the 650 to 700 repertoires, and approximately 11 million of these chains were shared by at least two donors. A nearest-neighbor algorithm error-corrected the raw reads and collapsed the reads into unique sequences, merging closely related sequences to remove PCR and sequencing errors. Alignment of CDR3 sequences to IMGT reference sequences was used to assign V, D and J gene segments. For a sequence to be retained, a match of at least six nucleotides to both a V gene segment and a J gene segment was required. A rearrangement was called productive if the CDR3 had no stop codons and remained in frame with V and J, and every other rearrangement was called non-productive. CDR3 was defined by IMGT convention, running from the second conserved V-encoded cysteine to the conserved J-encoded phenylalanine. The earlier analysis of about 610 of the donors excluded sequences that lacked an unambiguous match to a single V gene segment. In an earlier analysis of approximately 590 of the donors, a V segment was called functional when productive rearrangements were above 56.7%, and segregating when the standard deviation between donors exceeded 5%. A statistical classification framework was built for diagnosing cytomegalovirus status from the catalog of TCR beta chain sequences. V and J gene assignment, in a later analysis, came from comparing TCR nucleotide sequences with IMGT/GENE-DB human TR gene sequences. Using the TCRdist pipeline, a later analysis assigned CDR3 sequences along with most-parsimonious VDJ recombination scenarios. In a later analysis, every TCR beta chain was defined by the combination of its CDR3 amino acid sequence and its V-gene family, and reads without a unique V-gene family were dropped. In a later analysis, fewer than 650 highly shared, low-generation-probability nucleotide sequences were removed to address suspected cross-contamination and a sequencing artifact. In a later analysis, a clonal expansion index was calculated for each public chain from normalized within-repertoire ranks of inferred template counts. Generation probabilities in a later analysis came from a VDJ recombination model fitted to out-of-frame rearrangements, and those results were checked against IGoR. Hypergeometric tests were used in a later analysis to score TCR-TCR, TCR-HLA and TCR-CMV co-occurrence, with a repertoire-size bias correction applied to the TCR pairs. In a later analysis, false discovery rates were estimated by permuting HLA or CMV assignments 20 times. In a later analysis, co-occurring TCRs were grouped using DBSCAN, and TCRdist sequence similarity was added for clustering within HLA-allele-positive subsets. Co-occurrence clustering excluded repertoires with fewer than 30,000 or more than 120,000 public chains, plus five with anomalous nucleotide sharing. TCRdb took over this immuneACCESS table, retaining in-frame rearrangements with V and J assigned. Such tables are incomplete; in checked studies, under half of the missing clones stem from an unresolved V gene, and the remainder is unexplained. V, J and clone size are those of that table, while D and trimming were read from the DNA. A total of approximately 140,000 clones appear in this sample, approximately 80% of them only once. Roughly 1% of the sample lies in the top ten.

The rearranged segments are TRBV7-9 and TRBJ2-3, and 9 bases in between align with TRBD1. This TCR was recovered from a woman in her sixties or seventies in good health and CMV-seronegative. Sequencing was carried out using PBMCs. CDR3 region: CASRERTGGTDTQYF. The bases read TGTGCCAGCAGGGAGCGGACAGGGGGCACAGATACGCAGTATTTT.